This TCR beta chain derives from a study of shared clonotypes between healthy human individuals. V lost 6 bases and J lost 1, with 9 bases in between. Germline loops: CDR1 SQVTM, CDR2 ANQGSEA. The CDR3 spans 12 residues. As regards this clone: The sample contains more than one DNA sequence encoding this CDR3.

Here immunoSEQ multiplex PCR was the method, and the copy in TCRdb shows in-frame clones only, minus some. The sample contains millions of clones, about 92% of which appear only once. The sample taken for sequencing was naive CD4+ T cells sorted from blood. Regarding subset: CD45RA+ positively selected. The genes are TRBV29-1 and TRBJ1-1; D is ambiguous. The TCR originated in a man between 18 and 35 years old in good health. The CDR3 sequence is CSVGLQNTEAFF. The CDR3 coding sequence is TGCAGCGTCGGACTCCAGAACACTGAAGCTTTCTTT.